Listed below are T cell receptor beta chains from one sample, sequenced in a study of blood T cells in healthy people across ages. TCRdb processed the 5' RACE reads anew with MiXCR; each CDR3 protein has one entry. Of around 1.1 million distinct CDR3 sequences in the sample, roughly two fifths are singletons; the top ten hold 10% to 15%. The sample taken for sequencing was blood. Receptors were obtained from a man younger than 35 in good health. The CDR3 runs from the conserved cysteine through the conserved F or W. Each record gives: V gene, J gene, D gene, clone size, CDR3 DNA, CDR3 protein. D genes are given only for firm matches. Clone size, where shown, is once, few, many, or a class for clones that have expanded.

V: TRBV7-8
J: TRBJ2-3
D: TRBD2
size: .
DNA: TGTGCCTGCAGCCTTACAGAAGTCGGGGGGGGCTCAGATACGCAGTATTTT
CDR3: CACSLTEVGGGSDTQYF

V: TRBV6-2/TRBV6-3
J: TRBJ2-1
D: TRBD1
size: few
DNA: TGTGCCAGCAGTAACGGGCCAGGGGGCCACAATGAGCAGTTCTTC
CDR3: CASSNGPGGHNEQFF

V: TRBV29-1
J: TRBJ2-7
D: .
size: few
DNA: TGCAGCGTTCCTGCGGGACAGAAATACAATGAGCAGTACTTC
CDR3: CSVPAGQKYNEQYF

V: TRBV6-5
J: TRBJ1-2
D: TRBD1
size: .
DNA: TGTGCCAGCAGTCCCAACAGGGGGCGAGGTGGCTACACCTTC
CDR3: CASSPNRGRGGYTF

V: TRBV20-1
J: TRBJ1-3
D: .
size: .
DNA: TGCAGTGCTAGAGATGTGGCCCGGGCTGGAAACACCATATATTTT
CDR3: CSARDVARAGNTIYF

V: TRBV28
J: TRBJ1-5
D: .
size: .
DNA: TGTGCCAGCAGTCCAATTCCCGGGGATCGCAATCAGCCCCAGCATTTT
CDR3: CASSPIPGDRNQPQHF

V: TRBV27
J: TRBJ1-2
D: .
size: .
DNA: TGTGCCAGCAGTTACCGTAAAGGGGGGGACTATGGCTACACCTTC
CDR3: CASSYRKGGDYGYTF

V: TRBV12-3/TRBV12-4
J: TRBJ2-7
D: .
size: .
DNA: TGTGCCAGCAGTATTGGACACAGCTCCTACGAGCAGTACTTC
CDR3: CASSIGHSSYEQYF

V: TRBV20-1
J: TRBJ2-1
D: .
size: .
DNA: TGCAGTGCACTAGGGACCGCTGAGCAGTTCTTC
CDR3: CSALGTAEQFF

V: TRBV3-1
J: TRBJ1-4
D: TRBD1
size: few
DNA: TGTGCCAGCAGCCTGGCGGACAGGGACGACGGAAAACTGTTTTTT
CDR3: CASSLADRDDGKLFF

V: TRBV4-3
J: TRBJ2-2
D: .
size: .
DNA: TGCGCCAGCAGCCAAGATTCCTACGGGACCCTCGCTGGGGAGCTGTTTTTT
CDR3: CASSQDSYGTLAGELFF

V: TRBV7-9
J: TRBJ1-1
D: .
size: few
DNA: TGTGCCAGCAGCTTAGGGTTTTCCCCGGCAGTTGAAGCTTTCTTT
CDR3: CASSLGFSPAVEAFF

V: TRBV4-2
J: TRBJ2-7
D: .
size: .
DNA: TGTGCCAGCAGCCAAGATCAACGCGGCTACGAGCAGTACTTC
CDR3: CASSQDQRGYEQYF

V: TRBV5-1
J: TRBJ1-2
D: TRBD1
size: .
DNA: TGCGCCAGCAGCGCGCCCGGGACAGGGAATGGCTACACCTTC
CDR3: CASSAPGTGNGYTF

V: TRBV7-2
J: TRBJ2-2
D: .
size: .
DNA: TGTGCCAGCAGCTTTCGACGGGGGGCCGCGGGGGAGCTGTTTTTT
CDR3: CASSFRRGAAGELFF

V: TRBV7-7
J: TRBJ2-5
D: .
size: few
DNA: TGTGCCAGCAGCATAGATTACACGACAGGTGCAGAGCAGTACTTC
CDR3: CASSIDYTTGAEQYF

V: TRBV7-9
J: TRBJ2-3
D: TRBD1
size: .
DNA: TGTGCCGGGACAGCGAGGGCGGACACAGATACGCAGTATTTT
CDR3: CAGTARADTDTQYF

V: TRBV12-3/TRBV12-4
J: TRBJ2-3
D: TRBD2
size: .
DNA: TGTGCCAGCAGTTTGACTAGCGGGGGGATAACGACAGATACGCAGTATTTT
CDR3: CASSLTSGGITTDTQYF

V: TRBV7-9
J: TRBJ2-3
D: .
size: few
DNA: TGTGCCAGCAGCTTAGCGCTGGGGTCAGATACGCAGTATTTT
CDR3: CASSLALGSDTQYF

V: TRBV10-3
J: TRBJ2-5
D: .
size: .
DNA: TGTGCCATCAGTGATGGGAGTATTCAAGAGACCCAGTACTTC
CDR3: CAISDGSIQETQYF

V: TRBV29-1
J: TRBJ1-2
D: .
size: few
DNA: TGCAGCGTTGAAGCAGGTCGTGGCTACACCTTC
CDR3: CSVEAGRGYTF

V: TRBV27
J: TRBJ1-6
D: .
size: few
DNA: TGTGCCAGCAGTACCGGGGTGAGGAATAATTCACCCCTCCACTTT
CDR3: CASSTGVRNNSPLHF

V: TRBV4-2
J: TRBJ2-5
D: .
size: few
DNA: TGTGCCAGCAGTCCCGGGAGCGAGACCCAGTACTTC
CDR3: CASSPGSETQYF

V: TRBV3-1
J: TRBJ2-1
D: .
size: .
DNA: TGTGCCAGCAGCCAAGGGAGGGGTTCGTTCTTC
CDR3: CASSQGRGSFF

V: TRBV10-3
J: TRBJ2-1
D: TRBD1
size: .
DNA: TGTGCCATCAGTGACGGACAGGGGGCCGATGAGCAGTTCTTC
CDR3: CAISDGQGADEQFF